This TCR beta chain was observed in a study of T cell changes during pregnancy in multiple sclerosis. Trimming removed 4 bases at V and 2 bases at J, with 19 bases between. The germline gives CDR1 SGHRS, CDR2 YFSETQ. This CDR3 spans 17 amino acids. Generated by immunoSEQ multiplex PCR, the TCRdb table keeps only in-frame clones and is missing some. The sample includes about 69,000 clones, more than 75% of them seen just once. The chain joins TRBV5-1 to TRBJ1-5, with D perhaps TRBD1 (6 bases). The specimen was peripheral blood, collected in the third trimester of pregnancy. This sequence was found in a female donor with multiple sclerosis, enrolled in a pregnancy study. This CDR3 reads CASSQIYQGSGNQPQHF. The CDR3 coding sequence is TGCGCCAGCAGCCAAATTTACCAGGGGTCGGGCAATCAGCCCCAGCATTTT.